This paragraph covers one TCR beta chain sequence. Its antigen is currently unknown. In the PCR, 60 Vbeta and 13 Jbeta primers were used. Using immunoSEQ multiplex PCR, the repertoire was profiled, and TCRdb retains in-frame clones only, with some absent. The sample holds 120,000 or so clones, about 80% seen once. These data originate in a study of cytomegalovirus exposure and HLA in healthy donors. Findings of the study overall: CMV serostatus was the sole immune exposure data available.

The CDR3 spans 14 residues. From germline, CDR1 is SGHTA and CDR2 FQGNSA. Trimming stripped 1 base from V and 2 bases from J, with 8 bases between. The sequence was obtained from a man younger than 45 in good health and CMV-seropositive. Sequenced sample: PBMCs. The chain is built from TRBV7-2 and TRBJ1-2; a weak D match, TRBD1 (5 bases). The CDR3 reads CASSLDGGNYGYTF. The CDR3 DNA follows: TGTGCCAGCAGCTTAGACGGGGGGAACTATGGCTACACCTTC.